The entry below gives a single TCR beta chain sequence along with its context. The CDR3 spans 15 residues. Germline CDR1 reads MNHEY; CDR2 reads SVGAGI. Produced via immunoSEQ multiplex PCR; TCRdb's table is partial and in-frame only. The sample shows roughly 2,500,000 clones, 93% of them seen only once. This record belongs to a study of shared clonotypes between healthy human individuals. The receptor's source is a man in his late teens or twenties in good health. Some clones in this sample may be carry-over from other donors' samples. This chain joins TRBV6-5 and TRBJ2-5; 11 bases line up with TRBD2. The J call may be in error: the DNA end matches TRBJ2-7 better. Material for sequencing was naive CD4+ T cells from PBMCs. The subset is: CD45RA+ positively selected. The CDR3 coding sequence is TGTGCCAGCCGCCCCGGGACTAGCGGTTCCTACGAGCAGTACTTC. Encoded protein: CASRPGTSGSYEQYF.